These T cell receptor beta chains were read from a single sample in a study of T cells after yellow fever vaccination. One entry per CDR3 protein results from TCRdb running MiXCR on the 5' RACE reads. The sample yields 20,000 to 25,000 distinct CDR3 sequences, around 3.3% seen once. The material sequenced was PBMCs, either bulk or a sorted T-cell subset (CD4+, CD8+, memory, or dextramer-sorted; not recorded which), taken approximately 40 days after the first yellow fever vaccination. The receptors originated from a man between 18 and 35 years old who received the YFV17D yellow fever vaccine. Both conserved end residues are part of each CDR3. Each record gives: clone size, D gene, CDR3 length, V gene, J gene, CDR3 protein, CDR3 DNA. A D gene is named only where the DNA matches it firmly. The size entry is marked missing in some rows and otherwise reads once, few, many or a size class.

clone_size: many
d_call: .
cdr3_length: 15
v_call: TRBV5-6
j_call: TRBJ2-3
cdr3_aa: CASSVTQTSTDTQYF
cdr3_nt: TGTGCCAGCAGCGTGACCCAGACTAGCACAGATACGCAGTATTTT

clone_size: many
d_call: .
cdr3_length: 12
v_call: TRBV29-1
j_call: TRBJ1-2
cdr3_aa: CSARLDSHGYTF
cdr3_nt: TGCAGCGCCCGATTAGACAGCCATGGCTACACCTTC

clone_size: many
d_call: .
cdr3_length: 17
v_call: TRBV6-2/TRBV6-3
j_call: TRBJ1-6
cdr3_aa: CASRTFLFGGDNSPLHF
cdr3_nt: TGTGCCAGCAGGACGTTCCTCTTCGGTGGGGATAATTCACCCCTCCACTTT

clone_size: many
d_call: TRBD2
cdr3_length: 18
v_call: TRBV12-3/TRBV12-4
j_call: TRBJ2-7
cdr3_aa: CASTAPPTSGGHTYEQYF
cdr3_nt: TGTGCCAGCACCGCACCCCCTACTAGCGGGGGGCACACCTACGAGCAGTACTTC

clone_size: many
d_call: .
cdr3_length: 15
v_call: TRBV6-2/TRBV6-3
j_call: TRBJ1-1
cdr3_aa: CASSYSNPRETEAFF
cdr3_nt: TGTGCCAGCAGTTACTCGAACCCCAGGGAGACTGAAGCTTTCTTT

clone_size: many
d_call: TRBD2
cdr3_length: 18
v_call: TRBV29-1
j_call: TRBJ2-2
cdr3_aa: CSVARRVAGGPRTGELFF
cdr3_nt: TGCAGCGTCGCTCGGAGGGTAGCGGGGGGGCCTCGCACCGGGGAGCTGTTTTTT

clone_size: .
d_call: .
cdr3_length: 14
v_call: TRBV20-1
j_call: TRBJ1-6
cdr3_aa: CSARDTGMDSPLHF
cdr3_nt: TGCAGTGCTAGAGATACAGGGATGGATTCACCCCTCCACTTT

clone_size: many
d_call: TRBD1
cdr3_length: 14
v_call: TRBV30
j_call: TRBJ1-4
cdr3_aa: CAWRMGQGGGKLFF
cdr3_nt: TGTGCCTGGAGGATGGGACAGGGCGGCGGAAAACTGTTTTTT

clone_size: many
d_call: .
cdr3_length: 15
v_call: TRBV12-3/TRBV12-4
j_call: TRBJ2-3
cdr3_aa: CASSSGALTTDTQYF
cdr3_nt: TGTGCCAGCAGTTCGGGGGCACTAACCACAGATACGCAGTATTTT

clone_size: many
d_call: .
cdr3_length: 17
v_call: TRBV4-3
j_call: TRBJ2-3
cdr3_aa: CASSQDQPGGPLTTQYF
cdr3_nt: TGCGCCAGCAGCCAAGATCAACCCGGGGGGCCTCTCACAACGCAGTATTTT

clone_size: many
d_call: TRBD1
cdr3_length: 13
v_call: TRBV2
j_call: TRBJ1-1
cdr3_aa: CASSVGQELEAFF
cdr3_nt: TGTGCCAGCAGCGTTGGACAGGAGCTTGAAGCTTTCTTT

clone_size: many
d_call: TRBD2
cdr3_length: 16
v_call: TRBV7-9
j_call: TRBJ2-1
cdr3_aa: CASSPGGGSSYNEQFF
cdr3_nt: TGTGCCAGCAGCCCCGGGGGAGGGAGCTCCTACAATGAGCAGTTCTTC

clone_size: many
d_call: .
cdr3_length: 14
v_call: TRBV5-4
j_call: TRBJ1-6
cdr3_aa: CASSTDWSADLLHF
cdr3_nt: TGTGCCAGCAGCACAGATTGGTCAGCAGACCTCCTCCACTTT

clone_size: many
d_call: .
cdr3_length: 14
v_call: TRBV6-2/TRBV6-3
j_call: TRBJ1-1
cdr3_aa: CASSQWTENTEAFF
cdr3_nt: TGTGCCAGCAGTCAGTGGACAGAAAACACTGAAGCTTTCTTT

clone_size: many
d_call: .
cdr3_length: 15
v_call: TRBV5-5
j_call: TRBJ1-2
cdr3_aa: CASSLGTPTPPGYTF
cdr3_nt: TGTGCCAGCAGCTTGGGGACACCGACCCCCCCTGGCTACACCTTC

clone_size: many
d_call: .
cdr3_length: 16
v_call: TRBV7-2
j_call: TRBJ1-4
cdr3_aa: CASSLGIGAANEKLFF
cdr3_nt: TGTGCCAGCAGCTTAGGGATCGGTGCTGCTAATGAAAAACTGTTTTTT

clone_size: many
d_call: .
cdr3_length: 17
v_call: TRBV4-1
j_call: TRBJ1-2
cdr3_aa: CASSQEVIGGTLYGYTF
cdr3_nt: TGCGCCAGCAGCCAAGAGGTAATAGGCGGGACGCTTTATGGCTACACCTTC

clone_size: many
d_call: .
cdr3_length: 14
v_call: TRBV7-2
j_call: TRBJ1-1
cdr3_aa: CASSLSQGVTEAFF
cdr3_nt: TGTGCCAGCAGCTTAAGCCAGGGAGTTACTGAAGCTTTCTTT

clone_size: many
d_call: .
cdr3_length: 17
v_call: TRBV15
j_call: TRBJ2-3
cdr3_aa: CATSRGSPGDPTDTQYF
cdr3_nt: TGTGCCACCAGCAGAGGGTCACCGGGGGACCCCACAGATACGCAGTATTTT

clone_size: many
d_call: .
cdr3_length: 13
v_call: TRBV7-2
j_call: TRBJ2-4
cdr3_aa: CASSLEPKGIQYF
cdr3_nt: TGTGCCAGCAGCTTAGAACCTAAGGGCATTCAGTACTTC

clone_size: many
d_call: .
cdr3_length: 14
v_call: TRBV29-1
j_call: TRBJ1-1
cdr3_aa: CSVAILKTNTEAFF
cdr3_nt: TGCAGCGTTGCCATCCTAAAAACGAACACTGAAGCTTTCTTT

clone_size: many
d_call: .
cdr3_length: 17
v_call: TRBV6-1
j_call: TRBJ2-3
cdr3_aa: CASSEAQARRFGDTQYF
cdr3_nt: TGTGCCAGCAGTGAAGCTCAGGCCCGTCGATTTGGAGATACGCAGTATTTT

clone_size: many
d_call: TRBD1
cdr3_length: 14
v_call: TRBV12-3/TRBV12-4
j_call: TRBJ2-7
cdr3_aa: CASTSSNRGNEQYF
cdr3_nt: TGTGCCAGCACCTCATCCAACAGGGGAAACGAGCAGTACTTC

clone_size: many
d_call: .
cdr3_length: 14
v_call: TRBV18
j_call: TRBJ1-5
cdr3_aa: CASSSIQGNQPQHF
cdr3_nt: TGTGCCAGCTCCTCTATACAGGGTAATCAGCCCCAGCATTTT

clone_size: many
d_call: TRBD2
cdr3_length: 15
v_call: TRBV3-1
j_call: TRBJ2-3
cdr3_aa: CASSPSGGPEDTQYF
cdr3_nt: TGTGCCAGCAGCCCTAGCGGGGGGCCAGAAGATACGCAGTATTTT

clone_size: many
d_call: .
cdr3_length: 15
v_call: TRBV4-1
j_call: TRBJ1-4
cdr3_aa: CASSPQTGYGEKLFF
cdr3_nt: TGCGCCAGCAGCCCCCAGACCGGGTATGGTGAAAAACTGTTTTTT

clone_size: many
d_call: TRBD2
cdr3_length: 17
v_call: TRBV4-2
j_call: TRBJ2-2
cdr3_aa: CASSQATSGGNTGELFF
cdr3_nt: TGTGCCAGCAGCCAAGCAACTAGCGGGGGGAACACCGGGGAGCTGTTTTTT